These T cell receptor beta chains were read from a single sample in a study of cytotoxic CD8 clonotypes in ibrutinib-treated CLL. This table comes from immunoSEQ multiplex PCR, and its TCRdb copy is limited to in-frame clones, with some not included. Of under 300,000 clones listed, around 77% are singletons. Sequenced material: PBMCs, taken at disease progression, from a patient treated with ibrutinib. The receptors stem from a human donor with chronic lymphocytic leukemia. Each CDR3 is given with its conserved first and last residue. A D gene is named only where the DNA matches it firmly. Size is omitted from some rows. Given values are once, few, many or a class for expanded clones.

size,V,D,J,CDR3,DNA
-,TRBV2,-,TRBJ2-5,CASSEWYEETQYF,TGTGCCAGCAGTGAATGGTATGAAGAGACCCAGTACTTC
-,TRBV7-9,TRBD2,TRBJ2-1,CASSLGLAVSSSYNEQFF,TGTGCCAGCAGCTTGGGACTAGCGGTCTCCAGCTCCTACAATGAGCAGTTCTTC
-,TRBV14,-,TRBJ2-5,CASSQLGETQYF,TGTGCCAGCAGCCAGCTGGGAGAGACCCAGTACTTC
-,TRBV5-1,-,TRBJ2-7,CASSYRGSSSYEQYF,TGCGCCAGCAGCTATCGGGGGTCTAGCTCCTACGAGCAGTACTTC
-,TRBV28,TRBD1,TRBJ2-5,CASSPGQGYQETQYF,TGTGCCAGCAGTCCAGGACAGGGGTACCAAGAGACCCAGTACTTC
few,TRBV28,-,TRBJ2-3,CASSLRGGSTDTQYF,TGTGCCAGCAGTTTAAGGGGCGGGAGCACAGATACGCAGTATTTT
-,TRBV6-5,-,TRBJ1-3,CATQSPRSGNTIYF,TGTGCCACCCAATCCCCCAGGTCTGGAAACACCATATATTTT
-,TRBV10-3,-,TRBJ1-4,CAISEGQWEKLFF,TGTGCCATCAGTGAAGGACAGTGGGAAAAACTGTTTTTT
-,TRBV19,-,TRBJ2-5,CASSNWGEGETQYF,TGTGCCAGTAGTAACTGGGGCGAGGGTGAGACCCAGTACTTC
-,TRBV5-5,-,TRBJ2-7,CASSLGGVPGEQYF,TGTGCCAGCAGCTTGGGTGGGGTCCCAGGCGAGCAGTACTTC
once,TRBV11-2,TRBD2,TRBJ2-1,CASSLAGLANEQFF,TGTGCCAGCAGCTTAGCGGGACTAGCCAATGAGCAGTTCTTC
-,TRBV29-1,-,TRBJ2-5,CSVEDSMWAAQETQYF,TGCAGCGTTGAAGATTCGATGTGGGCAGCACAAGAGACCCAGTACTTC